This T cell receptor (beta chain) was sequenced in a study of cytomegalovirus exposure and HLA in healthy donors. General observations from the study: CMV serostatus stood as the only immune exposure information on hand. A later analysis associated some 16,000 TCR beta sequences with HLA alleles at a 0.05 false discovery rate. Among TCR beta chains, those listed as cytomegalovirus-associated numbered under 200.

The PCR was carried out with 60 Vbeta primers and 13 Jbeta primers. Profiling relied on immunoSEQ multiplex PCR, and the TCRdb table lists in-frame clones only, not all of them. The data hold about 230,000 clones, with around 80% observed a single time. About this clone: The antigen is unknown.

This TCR derives from a boy aged 5-17 years in good health and CMV-seronegative. The sequenced sample was PBMCs.

DNA for the CDR3: TGTGCCAGCAGTTTCCCCTCCAGGGGGTCCACTAATGAAAAACTGTTTTTT. This sequence encodes CASSFPSRGSTNEKLFF. The chain is built from TRBV11-2 and TRBJ1-4; 7 nucleotides agree with TRBD1. V gave up 6 bases and J gave up 2 bases; unmatched junction bases: 12. The CDR3 runs to 17 residues. Germline V gene lookup returns CDR1 SGHAT and CDR2 FQNNGV.